Presented here are 18 T cell receptor beta chains from one specimen sequenced in a study of breast tumors, draining lymph nodes, adjacent tissues. Each CDR3 protein is one row after TCRdb ran MiXCR on the multiplex PCR reads. The sample includes tens of thousands of distinct CDR3 sequences, around 28% of them seen just once. Breast cancer patients provided tissue from their axillary draining lymph nodes. Input material: axillary lymph node tissue. The receptors here all came from a female donor with breast cancer. Some clones in this sample may be carry-over from other donors' samples.

The sample holds many counts of this clonotype. The gene calls are TRBV18 and TRBJ2-7, with 7 bases aligning to TRBD2. Germline V gene data show CDR1 as KGHSH and CDR2 as LQKENI. The CDR3 is made up of 16 amino acids. With V trimmed by 1 base and J by 0 bases, 6 bases remained unmatched. This CDR3 reads CASSPLTSELSYEQYF. Here the CDR3 DNA reads TGTGCCAGCTCACCACTCACTAGCGAACTCTCCTACGAGCAGTACTTC.

This clonotype showed up just a few times. A read error may be the cause here, since a much bigger clone is one base away. V is TRBV6-2 or TRBV6-3 and J is TRBJ2-7; 7 bases match TRBD1. The CDR3 runs to 18 residues. J gave up 5 bases and V 5 bases, and 21 bases lay outside the gene matches. Germline assignment: CDR1 MNHEY and CDR2 SVGEGT. The CDR3 here is CASSLSLNSGQDKDEQYF. CDR3 in DNA: TGTGCCAGCAGTCTCTCCCTCAATTCAGGACAGGACAAGGACGAGCAGTACTTC.

This clonotype was found a few times. The gene calls are TRBV2 and TRBJ1-1; D unresolved. The germline V gene has CDR1 SNHLY and CDR2 FYNNEI. This CDR3 contains 13 residues. Trimming removed 10 bases from V and 3 bases from J, with 15 bases in between. This CDR3 reads CATKRMEDTEAFF. The CDR3 nucleotides are TGTGCCACCAAGAGGATGGAGGACACTGAAGCTTTCTTT.

Turning to this clonotype: A much bigger clone sits one base away, suggesting this may be a read error. This sequence joins TRBV5-8 and TRBJ1-2; perhaps TRBD1 as D (6 bases). Trimming removed 3 bases from V and 8 bases from J, with 14 bases in between. The length of the CDR3 is 13 residues. The V gene's germline CDR1 is SGHTS and CDR2 YDEGEE. Here the CDR3 reads CASSWGPPDGYTF. CDR3 bases: TGTGCCAGCAGCTGGGGGCCGCCGGACGGCTACACCTTC.

J is TRBJ2-5 and V is TRBV10-1; TRBD1 matches at 9 bases. Germline assignment: CDR1 WNHNN and CDR2 SYGVQD (reference sequence). This CDR3 is built from 14 residues. With V trimmed by 5 bases and J by 9 bases, 10 bases remained unmatched. CDR3 protein: CASSRTGEREAQYF. The CDR3 nucleotides read TGCGCCAGCAGTCGGACAGGGGAAAGGGAAGCCCAGTACTTC.

This clonotype was seen at least ten times. J is TRBJ2-2 and V is TRBV11-1; TRBD2 matches 9 bases. The CDR3 extends over 15 amino acids. The ends lost 1 base at V and 6 bases at J; junction bases unmatched: 3. Germline-derived CDR1 and CDR2 are SGHAT and FQDESV (reference sequence). The CDR3 protein is CASSLELAGSGELFF. CDR3 nucleotides: TGTGCCAGCAGCTTAGAACTAGCGGGCTCCGGGGAGCTGTTTTTT.

This clonotype appeared many times. The rearrangement joins TRBV28 to TRBJ2-7, with a tentative D call TRBD2 (5 bases). Trimming shortened V by 5 bases and J by 0 bases, and 14 bases separated the two germline ends. The germline V gene has CDR1 MDHEN and CDR2 SYDVKM. The CDR3 is made up of 15 amino acids. This CDR3 reads CASSTPAGDSYEQYF. In DNA form, the CDR3 reads TGTGCCAGCAGTACCCCGGCGGGTGACTCCTACGAGCAGTACTTC.

In its sample, this clonotype was seen many times. The chain couples TRBV29-1 to TRBJ2-5; D not resolved. CDR3 length: 10 amino acids. Germline CDR1 SQVTM, CDR2 ANQGSEA. Trimming took off 4 bases at V and 5 bases at J, with 5 bases between the two ends. The CDR3, as DNA: TGCAGCGTTGGAGCGGAGACCCAGTACTTC. Encoded protein: CSVGAETQYF.

This clonotype was counted many times. V gene TRBV5-5 combines with J gene TRBJ1-2, with unresolved D. Germline V lookup: CDR1 SGHKS, CDR2 YYEKEE (reference sequence). The CDR3 is 15 residues long. The V end was cut by 4 bases, the J end by 4 bases, with 17 bases between. Written as DNA, the CDR3 is TGTGCCAGCAGCCCTGGCATAGGGAATCCCTATGGCTACACCTTC. Its translation is CASSPGIGNPYGYTF. The variable domain in full, completed from reference TRBV5-5 and TRBJ1-2, reads DAGVTQSPTHLIKTRGQQVTLRCSPISGHKSVSWYQQVLGQGPQFIFQYYEKEERGRGNFPDRFSARQFPNYSSELNVNALLLGDSALYLCASSPGIGNPYGYTFGSGTRLTVV.

Concerning this clonotype: This likely comes from a read error, as the CDR3 has no conserved phenylalanine or tryptophan at its end. The limits of the CDR3 on the DNA are not certain, so only TCRdb's listed CDR3 is given. This chain uses TRBV20-1 with TRBJ1-3; the listed D gene, TRBD1, was not tested against the DNA. The CDR3 is 11 residues long, counting both termini. The germline gives CDR1 DFQATT, CDR2 SNEGSKA (reference sequence). CDR3 sequence: CSARDHGGANT.

On this clonotype itself: Since no conserved phenylalanine or tryptophan closes the CDR3, a read error is the likely cause. The rearrangement joins TRBV10-2 to TRBJ2-1, with TRBD2 identical over 12 bases. The CDR3 extends over 15 amino acids. Per the germline V gene, CDR1 is WSHSY and CDR2 is SAAADI. As DNA, the CDR3 is TGCGCCAGCAGTTTACTAGCGGGAGGCTACAACGAGCAGTTCCTC. Its translation: CASSLLAGGYNEQFL.

The chain links TRBV6-5 to TRBJ1-5; no clear D. The V end lost 0 bases, the J end lost 4 bases, and 7 bases lay between the germline ends. Germline loops: CDR1 MNHEY, CDR2 SVGAGI. The CDR3 spans 14 residues. CDR3 sequence reads: CASSYSAGNQPQHF. CDR3 DNA: TGTGCCAGCAGTTACTCGGCGGGGAATCAGCCCCAGCATTTT.

This chain uses TRBV20-1 with TRBJ2-5; no reliable D call. Germline V gene sequence: CDR1 DFQATT, CDR2 SNEGSKA (reference sequence). The CDR3 loop spans 11 amino acids. V lost 3 bases and J lost 4, with 6 bases in between. The CDR3 protein is CSASPGETQYF. The DNA for the CDR3 is TGCAGTGCTAGCCCGGGAGAGACCCAGTACTTC.

This clonotype showed up many times. The V and J genes are TRBV6-2 or TRBV6-3 and TRBJ1-4, with D possibly matching TRBD1 (5 bases). The length of the CDR3 is 17 residues. V was clipped by 1 base and J by 8 bases, with 20 bases between them. Germline V gene sequence: CDR1 MNHEY, CDR2 SVGEGT. The CDR3 nucleotides are TGTGCCAGCAGTTACTTGGGGGAAGGCGGTAAACGAGAAAAACTGTTTTTT. Its translation: CASSYLGEGGKREKLFF.

In regard to this clonotype: Just one base apart from a much larger clone, this may be a read error. This sequence joins TRBV12-3 or TRBV12-4 and TRBJ1-1, with a weak D call TRBD1 (5 bases). CDR3 length: 13 amino acids. CDR3 residues: CANSFRGDSSPFF. CDR3 DNA sequence: TGTGCCAACAGTTTTAGGGGCGACAGTTCTCCTTTCTTT.

This clonotype was observed at least ten times. V is TRBV27 and J is TRBJ1-5; D may be TRBD1 (6 bases). Trimming removed 1 base at V and 1 base at J, with 11 bases between. CDR1 and CDR2 (germline): MNHEY, SMNVEV (reference sequence). The CDR3 is 16 residues long. The CDR3 is CASSLYGGESNQPQHF. Written as DNA, the CDR3 is TGTGCCAGCAGTTTATACGGGGGCGAGAGCAATCAGCCCCAGCATTTT.

The chain combines TRBV29-1 with TRBJ2-1; possible D gene TRBD2, 6 bases. The germline CDR1 and CDR2 sequences are SQVTM and ANQGSEA. Trimming shortened V by 8 bases and J by 10 bases, and 21 bases separated the two germline ends. The CDR3 sequence is 13 residues long. CDR3 coding DNA: TGCAGCACATTAACGGGGACTCAGTCCGAGCAGTTCTTC. This encodes CSTLTGTQSEQFF.

CDR3 region: CASSLGPEQFF. The DNA of the CDR3 is TGTGCCAGCAGCCTGGGACCCGAGCAGTTCTTC. The V and J genes are TRBV7-3 and TRBJ2-1, with D perhaps matching TRBD1 or TRBD2 (5 bases each). Germline V CDR1 and CDR2: SGHTA, FQGTGA. The germline V and J ends were trimmed by 5 bases and 10 bases, with 9 bases remaining between them. The CDR3 has 11 amino acids.